This TCR beta chain was sequenced during a study of liver allograft versus peripheral blood T cells. For the study at large: Repertoires from peripheral blood of liver transplant recipients were compared with those inside their transplanted livers.

Findings and caveats of the study: Peripheral blood reportedly held T cell receptor repertoires that differed from those inside liver allografts.

TCRdb re-called the reads with MiXCR, one entry per CDR3 protein. The repertoire includes around 18,000 distinct CDR3 sequences, roughly a fifth of them detected once, and roughly 13% sits in the top ten. The germline V gene encodes CDR1 MNHNY and CDR2 SVGAGI (reference sequence). V was clipped by 5 bases and J by 5 bases, with 16 bases between them. The CDR3 has 14 amino acids. This clonotype showed up many times. Its antigen remains unknown. This TCR was recovered from a human patient who had a liver transplant. Some T cells may have originated in the graft donor. The chain recombines TRBV6-6 with TRBJ2-7; maybe TRBD1 (5 bases). This CDR3 reads CASSTTQGSDEQYF. The CDR3, as DNA: TGTGCCAGCAGTACTACTCAGGGAAGCGACGAGCAGTACTTC.